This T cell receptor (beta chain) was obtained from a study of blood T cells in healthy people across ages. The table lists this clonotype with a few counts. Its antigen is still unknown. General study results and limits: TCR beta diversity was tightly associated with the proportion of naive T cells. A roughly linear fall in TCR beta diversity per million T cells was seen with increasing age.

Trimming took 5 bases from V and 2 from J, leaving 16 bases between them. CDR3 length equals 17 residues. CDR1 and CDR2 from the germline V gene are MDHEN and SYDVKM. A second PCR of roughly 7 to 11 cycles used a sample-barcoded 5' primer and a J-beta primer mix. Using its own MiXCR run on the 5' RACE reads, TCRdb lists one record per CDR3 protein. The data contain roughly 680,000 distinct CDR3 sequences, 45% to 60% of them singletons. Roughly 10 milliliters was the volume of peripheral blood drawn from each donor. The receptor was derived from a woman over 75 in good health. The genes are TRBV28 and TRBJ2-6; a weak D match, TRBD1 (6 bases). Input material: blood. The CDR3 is CASSGWGLNTGANVLTF. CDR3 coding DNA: TGTGCCAGCAGTGGGTGGGGGCTAAATACTGGGGCCAACGTCCTGACTTTC.